The source of this T cell receptor beta chain is a study of blood T cell repertoires in COVID-19. Overall study: Some COVID-19 samples were acute and others convalescent; all came from the United States, Italy and Spain. Sources were T cells, B-cell-depleted T cells, or PBMCs; the material itself was cDNA or gDNA.

This clone was counted once. The authors' processing: Nucleated cell number was recorded as an estimate derived from reference gene primer amplification. The assay was immunoSEQ multiplex PCR, and TCRdb's table has in-frame clones only and misses some. V and J calls and clone size come straight from that table; D and trimming were deduced from the DNA. The table includes around 67,000 clones, 90% to 95% detected once. Germline V gene lookup returns CDR1 SGDLS and CDR2 YYNGEE. Trimming pared 3 bases from V and 8 bases from J, leaving 8 bases between. The CDR3 sequence is 12 residues long. The chain is built from TRBV9 and TRBJ1-4; unclear D gene. Material for sequencing was peripheral blood. The TCR was taken from a human donor in a cohort sampled during active COVID-19. The CDR3 sequence is CASSDGGEKLFF. In DNA, the CDR3 is TGTGCCAGCAGCGACGGAGGCGAAAAACTGTTTTTT. The full variable domain, its missing parts supplied by reference TRBV9 and TRBJ1-4, is DSGVTQTPKHLITATGQRVTLRCSPRSGDLSVYWYQQSLDQGLQFLIQYYNGEERAKGNILERFSAQQFPDLHSELNLSSLELGDSALYFCASSDGGEKLFFGSGTQLSVL.